A single sample gave rise to the 15 T cell receptor beta chains below, sequenced in a study of early T cells in non-severe SARS-CoV-2 infection. TCRdb re-called the 5' RACE reads through MiXCR, storing one row per CDR3 protein. The sample yields tens of thousands of distinct CDR3 sequences, around 13% seen once. Sequenced: whole blood. Every receptor here comes from an adult who was a healthcare worker with PCR-confirmed SARS-CoV-2 infection or an uninfected control (not recorded which).

In the case of this clonotype: This may be a read error, as it is one base from a much larger clone. In DNA form, the CDR3 reads TGCGCCAGCGGCTGGACAGTAGGGACAGATACGCAGTATTTT. Translating it yields CASGWTVGTDTQYF. V gene TRBV5-1 combines with J gene TRBJ2-3; TRBD1 might be the D (6 bases). Germline CDR1 reads SGHRS; CDR2 reads YFSETQ. This CDR3 has 14 residues. V was pared by 7 bases and J by 3 bases, with 15 bases between.

This clonotype was counted at least ten times. The chain uses TRBV7-2 and TRBJ2-3; D might be TRBD2 (5 bases). V was cut by 0 bases and J by 5 bases, with 12 bases left in between. CDR1 SGHTA and CDR2 FQGNSA come from the germline V gene. This CDR3 is built from 15 residues. CDR3: CASSLAISAGDTQYF. For the CDR3, the DNA is TGTGCCAGCAGCTTAGCTATTTCGGCGGGAGATACGCAGTATTTT.

This clonotype showed up just a few times. This chain links TRBV7-6 with TRBJ2-2; weak D call: TRBD2 (5 bases). Between the trimmed V and J ends, which lost 3 bases and 6 bases, there was a span of 11 bases. Per the germline V gene, CDR1 is SGHVS and CDR2 is FNYEAQ. There are 14 residues in the CDR3. The CDR3 bases are TGTGCCAGCAGCTTGGACCCGGAGGCCGGGGAGCTGTTTTTT. This codes for CASSLDPEAGELFF.

This clonotype was seen ten or more times. The chain carries TRBV5-1 and TRBJ2-2; D is undetermined. Germline loops: CDR1 SGHRS, CDR2 YFSETQ. The V and J ends lost 0 bases and 3 bases respectively, with 3 bases between them. There are 13 residues in the CDR3. The CDR3 DNA sequence: TGCGCCAGCAGCTTGGAATACACCGGGGAGCTGTTTTTT. Amino acid sequence: CASSLEYTGELFF. Supplemented by reference TRBV5-1 and TRBJ2-2, the full variable domain reads KAGVTQTPRYLIKTRGQQVTLSCSPISGHRSVSWYQQTPGQGLQFLFEYFSETQRNKGNFPGRFSGRQFSNSRSEMNVSTLELGDSALYLCASSLEYTGELFFGEGSRLTVL.

The chain links TRBV6-4 to TRBJ2-1; D is unresolved. The CDR3 totals 12 residues. Trimming removed 2 bases from V and 8 bases from J, with 7 bases in between. Germline CDR1 MRHNA, CDR2 SNTAGT. The CDR3 protein is CASSDGMDEQFF. CDR3 sequence (DNA): TGTGCCAGCAGTGACGGGATGGATGAGCAGTTCTTC.

The sample holds many counts of this clonotype. The CDR3 here is CASSAGTGRAQPQHF. The CDR3 DNA is TGTGCCAGCAGCGCCGGGACAGGGCGAGCTCAGCCCCAGCATTTT. The chain uses TRBV2 and TRBJ1-5, with 9 bases fitting TRBD1. The V segment lost 6 bases and the J segment 6 bases; nucleotides outside the gene matches: 9. The CDR3 contains 15 residues. Germline V lookup: CDR1 SNHLY, CDR2 FYNNEI.

Many counts were recorded for this clonotype. In DNA form, the CDR3 reads TGTGCCAGCTCACCACATGGGGGGCAAGAAAACACTGAAGCTTTCTTT. Translation: CASSPHGGQENTEAFF. This chain connects TRBV18 to TRBJ1-1; D is perhaps TRBD1 (6 bases). The CDR3 runs to 16 residues. Germline loops: CDR1 KGHSH, CDR2 LQKENI. V shed 1 base and J shed 2 bases, with 14 bases lying between them.

This clonotype was picked up many times. CDR3 coding DNA: TGCAGCGTTCCGGGACTAGCCACAGATACGCAGTATTTT. It encodes CSVPGLATDTQYF. The chain employs TRBV29-1 and TRBJ2-3; 9 bases are a match to TRBD2. CDR1 SQVTM and CDR2 ANQGSEA come from the germline V gene. The CDR3 loop spans 13 amino acids. V shed 5 bases and J 2 bases; nucleotides not matched to a gene: 2.

The sample holds a few counts of this clonotype. The chain carries TRBV10-3 and TRBJ1-1; D is undetermined. V lost 7 bases and J 3 bases, leaving 15 bases between the germline ends. Germline V CDR1 and CDR2: ENHRY, SYGVKD. This CDR3 contains 14 residues. CDR3 nucleotide sequence: TGTGCCATCACCCCTAGGGCTTCTGACACTGAAGCTTTCTTT. The encoded protein is CAITPRASDTEAFF.

This clonotype was seen ten or more times. The V and J genes are TRBV6-2 or TRBV6-3 and TRBJ2-3, with TRBD1 matching over 9 bases. The CDR3 is 15 amino acids. Germline V gene data show CDR1 as MNHEY and CDR2 as SVGEGT. The V gene end was trimmed by 7 bases and the J gene end by 6 bases; junction bases not matched to a gene: 11. CDR3 in amino acids: CASNPPGQGHDTQYF. As DNA, the CDR3 is TGTGCCAGCAATCCCCCGGGACAGGGCCACGATACGCAGTATTTT.

The chain couples TRBV12-3 or TRBV12-4 to TRBJ1-1; 8 nucleotides match TRBD1. J lost 2 bases, V lost 5 bases, and 7 bases had no gene match. The CDR3 covers 15 residues. The CDR3 region has the DNA TGTGCCAGCAGTCTTGGACAGGGATTTAACACTGAAGCTTTCTTT. Translating gives CASSLGQGFNTEAFF.

The rearrangement joins TRBV29-1 to TRBJ1-1; maybe TRBD1 (6 bases). The V end lost 8 bases, the J end lost 1 base, and 8 bases lay between the germline ends. CDR1 is SQVTM, CDR2 ANQGSEA, per germline. This CDR3 contains 11 residues. The CDR3 coding sequence is TGCAGCACGGACAGGAACACTGAAGCTTTCTTT. Translated: CSTDRNTEAFF.

This clonotype was picked up a small number of times. V gene TRBV7-2 combines with J gene TRBJ2-3; D is perhaps TRBD2 (5 bases). Looked up from germline, CDR1 is SGHTA and CDR2 is FQGNSA. V was shortened by 5 bases and J by 6 bases, with 9 bases between the two germline ends. There are 12 residues in the CDR3. The CDR3 DNA is TGTGCCAGCAGCCCGGGAAGGGATACGCAGTATTTT. It codes for CASSPGRDTQYF.

This clonotype was detected many times. The CDR3 is CASSPLAGGLEQYF. The CDR3 DNA sequence: TGTGCCAGCAGTCCCCTGGCGGGAGGGCTCGAGCAGTACTTC. This chain connects TRBV27 to TRBJ2-7; the match to TRBD2 covers 9 bases. The ends lost 5 bases at V and 6 bases at J; junction bases unmatched: 8. The CDR3 is 14 amino acids. Germline lookup yields CDR1 MNHEY and CDR2 SMNVEV (reference sequence).

This clonotype has a count of ten or more. The CDR3 protein is CASSLWSGHYEQYF. The DNA of the CDR3 is TGTGCCAGCAGTTTGTGGTCCGGGCACTACGAGCAGTACTTC. The chain combines TRBV12-3 or TRBV12-4 with TRBJ2-7, with no clear D. V lost 3 bases and J 3 bases, leaving 12 bases between the germline ends. CDR3 length equals 14 residues.